One and the same sample provided the 4 T cell receptor beta chains below, sequenced in a study of blood T cells in healthy people across ages. The use of a sample-barcoded 5' primer and a J-beta primer mix characterized a second PCR of roughly 6 to 12 cycles. Via MiXCR, TCRdb re-called the 5' RACE reads, giving one row per CDR3 protein. The sample yields under 1,000,000 distinct CDR3 sequences, roughly 34% seen once. Material: blood. These receptors came from a man aged 18-30 years in good health.

V and J are TRBV2 and TRBJ1-5; tentative D call: TRBD1 (5 bases). Per germline, CDR1 SNHLY and CDR2 FYNNEI. V was cut by 3 bases and J by 3 bases, with 12 bases left in between. The CDR3 totals 15 residues. This chain's CDR3 is CASSDRGRDNQPQHF. The CDR3, as DNA: TGTGCCAGCAGTGACCGGGGGAGAGACAATCAGCCCCAGCATTTT.

As regards this clonotype: A read error is possible here, since a much larger clone lies one base away. CDR3 protein: CASSFPSGGADRSADTQYF. CDR3 nucleotides: TGTGCCAGCAGTTTTCCTAGCGGGGGGGCGGATAGGAGTGCAGATACGCAGTATTTT. V is TRBV12-3 or TRBV12-4 and J is TRBJ2-3; 12 bases line up with TRBD2. Trimming took 3 bases from V and 4 from J; bases not matched to a gene: 14. CDR3 length equals 19 residues.

The V call is TRBV20-1, the J call TRBJ1-6; tentative D call: TRBD1 (6 bases). Trimming took off 7 bases at V and 0 bases at J, with 16 bases between the two ends. The CDR3 extends over 16 amino acids. Per germline, CDR1 DFQATT and CDR2 SNEGSKA (reference sequence). The CDR3 region is CSVIQGQPSYNSPLHF. Written as DNA, the CDR3 is TGCAGTGTCATACAGGGACAACCCTCCTATAATTCACCCCTCCACTTT.

The gene calls are TRBV12-3 or TRBV12-4 and TRBJ2-7, with 8 bases identical to TRBD1. The better agreement between TRBJ2-5 and the DNA end casts doubt on the J call. The CDR3 contains 13 residues. The CDR3 protein is CASRADRVGTQYF. CDR3 coding DNA: TGTGCCAGCAGAGCGGACAGGGTGGGGACCCAGTACTTC.